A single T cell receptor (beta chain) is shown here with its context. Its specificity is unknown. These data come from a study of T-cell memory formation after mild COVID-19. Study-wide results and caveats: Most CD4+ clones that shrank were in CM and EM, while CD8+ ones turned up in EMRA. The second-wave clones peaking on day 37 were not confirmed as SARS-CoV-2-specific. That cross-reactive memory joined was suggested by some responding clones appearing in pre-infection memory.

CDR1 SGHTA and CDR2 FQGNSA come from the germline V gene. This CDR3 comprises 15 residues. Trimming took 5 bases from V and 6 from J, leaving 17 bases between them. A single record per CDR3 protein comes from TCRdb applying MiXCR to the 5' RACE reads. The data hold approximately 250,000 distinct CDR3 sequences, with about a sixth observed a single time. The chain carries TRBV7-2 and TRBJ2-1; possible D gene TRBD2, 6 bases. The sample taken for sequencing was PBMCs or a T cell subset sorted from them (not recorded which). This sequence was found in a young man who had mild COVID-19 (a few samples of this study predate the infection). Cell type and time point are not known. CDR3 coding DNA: TGTGCCAGCAGCGACCGGGACTGGTATACCAATGAGCAGTTCTTC. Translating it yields CASSDRDWYTNEQFF.